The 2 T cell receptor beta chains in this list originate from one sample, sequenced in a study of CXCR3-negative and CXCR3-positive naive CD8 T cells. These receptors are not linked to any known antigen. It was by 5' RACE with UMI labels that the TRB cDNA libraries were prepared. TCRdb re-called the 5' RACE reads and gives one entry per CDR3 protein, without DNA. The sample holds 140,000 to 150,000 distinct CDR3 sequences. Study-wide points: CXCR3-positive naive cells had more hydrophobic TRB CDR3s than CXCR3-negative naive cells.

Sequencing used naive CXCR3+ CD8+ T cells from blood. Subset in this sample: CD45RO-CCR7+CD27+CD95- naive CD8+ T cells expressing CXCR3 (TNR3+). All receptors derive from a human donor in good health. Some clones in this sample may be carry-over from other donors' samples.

CDR3 in amino acids: CASRSGTGVGEQFF. V is TRBV10-1 and J is TRBJ2-1; the D call from TCRdb, TRBD1, cannot be confirmed without DNA. The CDR3 is 14 amino acids. Germline V gene data show CDR1 as WNHNN and CDR2 as SYGVQD (reference sequence).

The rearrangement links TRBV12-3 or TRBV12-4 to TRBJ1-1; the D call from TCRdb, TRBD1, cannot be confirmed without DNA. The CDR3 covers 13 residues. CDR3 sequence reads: CASSFEGSTEAFF.